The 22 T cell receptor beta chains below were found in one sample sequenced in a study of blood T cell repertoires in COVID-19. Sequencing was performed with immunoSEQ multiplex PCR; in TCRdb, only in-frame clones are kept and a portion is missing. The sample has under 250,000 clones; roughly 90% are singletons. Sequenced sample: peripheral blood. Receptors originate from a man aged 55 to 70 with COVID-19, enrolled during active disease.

As DNA, the CDR3 is TGTGCCAGCTCACTCGACAGGCTAAACTATGGCTACACCTTC. It codes for CASSLDRLNYGYTF. V is TRBV18 and J is TRBJ1-2; possibly TRBD1 for D (6 bases). Germline loops: CDR1 KGHSH, CDR2 LQKENI. V gave up 4 bases and J gave up 2 bases, with 11 bases separating them. This CDR3 has 14 amino acids.

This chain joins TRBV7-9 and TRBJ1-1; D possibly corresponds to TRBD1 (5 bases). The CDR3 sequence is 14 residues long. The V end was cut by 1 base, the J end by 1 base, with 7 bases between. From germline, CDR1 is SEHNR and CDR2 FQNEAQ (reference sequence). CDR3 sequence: CASSLGQTNTEAFF. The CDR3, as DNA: TGTGCCAGCAGCTTAGGACAGACGAACACTGAAGCTTTCTTT.

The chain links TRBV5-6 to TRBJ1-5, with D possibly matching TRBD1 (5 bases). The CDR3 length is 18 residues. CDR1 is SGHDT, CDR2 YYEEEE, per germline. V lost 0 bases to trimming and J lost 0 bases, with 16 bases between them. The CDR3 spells CASSLGRVLPYSNQPQHF. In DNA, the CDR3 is TGTGCCAGCAGCTTGGGCAGGGTCCTTCCCTATAGCAATCAGCCCCAGCATTTT.

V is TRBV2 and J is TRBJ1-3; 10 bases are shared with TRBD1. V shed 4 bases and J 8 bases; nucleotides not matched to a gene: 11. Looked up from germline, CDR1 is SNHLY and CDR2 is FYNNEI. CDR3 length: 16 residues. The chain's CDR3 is CASSVSRDRGMDTIYF. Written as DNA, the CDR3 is TGTGCCAGCAGTGTCAGCCGGGACAGGGGTATGGACACCATATATTTT. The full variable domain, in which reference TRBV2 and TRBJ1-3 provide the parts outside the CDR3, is EPEVTQTPSHQVTQMGQEVILRCVPISNHLYFYWYRQILGQKVEFLVSFYNNEISEKSEIFDDQFSVERPDGSNFTLKIRSTKLEDSAMYFCASSVSRDRGMDTIYFGEGSWLTVV.

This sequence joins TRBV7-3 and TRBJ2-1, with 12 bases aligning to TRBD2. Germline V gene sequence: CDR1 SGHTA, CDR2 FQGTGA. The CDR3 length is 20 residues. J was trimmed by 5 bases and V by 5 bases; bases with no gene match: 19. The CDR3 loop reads CASSTELRMVASGRDNEQFF. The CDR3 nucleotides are TGTGCCAGCAGCACAGAGCTTAGGATGGTGGCTAGCGGGAGGGACAATGAGCAGTTCTTC.

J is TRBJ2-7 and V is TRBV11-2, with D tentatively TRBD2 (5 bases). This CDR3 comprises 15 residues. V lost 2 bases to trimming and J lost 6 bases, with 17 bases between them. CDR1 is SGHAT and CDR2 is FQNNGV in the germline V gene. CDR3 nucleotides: TGTGCCAGCAGCTTAATTACGACGGGGTCTAGCGAGCAGTACTTC. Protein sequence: CASSLITTGSSEQYF.

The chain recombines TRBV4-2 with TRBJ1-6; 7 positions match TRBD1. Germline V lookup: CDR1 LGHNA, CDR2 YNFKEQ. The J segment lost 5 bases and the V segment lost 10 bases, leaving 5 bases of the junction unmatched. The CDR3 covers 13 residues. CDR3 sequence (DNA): TGTGCCACAGGGGGATCAAATAATTCACCCCTCCACTTT. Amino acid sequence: CATGGSNNSPLHF.

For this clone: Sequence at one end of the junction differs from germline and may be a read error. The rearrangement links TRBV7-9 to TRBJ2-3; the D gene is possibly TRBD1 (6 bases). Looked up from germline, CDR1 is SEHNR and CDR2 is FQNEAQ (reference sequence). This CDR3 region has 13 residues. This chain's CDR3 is CASSIAGADTQYF. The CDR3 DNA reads TGTGCCAGCAGCATAGCAGGGGCAGATACGCAGTATTTT.

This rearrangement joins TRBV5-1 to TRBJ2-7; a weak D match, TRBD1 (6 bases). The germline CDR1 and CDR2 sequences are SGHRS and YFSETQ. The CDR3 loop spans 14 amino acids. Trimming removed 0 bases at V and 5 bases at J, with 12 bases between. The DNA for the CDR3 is TGCGCCAGCAGCTTGGGGCAGGGGCAAAACGAGCAGTACTTC. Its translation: CASSLGQGQNEQYF.

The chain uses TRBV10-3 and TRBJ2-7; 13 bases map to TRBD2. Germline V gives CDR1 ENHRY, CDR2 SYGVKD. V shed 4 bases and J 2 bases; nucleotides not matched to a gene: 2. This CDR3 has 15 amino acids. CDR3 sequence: CAISVGTSGAYEQYF. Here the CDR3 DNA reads TGTGCCATCAGTGTCGGGACTAGCGGGGCCTACGAGCAGTACTTC.

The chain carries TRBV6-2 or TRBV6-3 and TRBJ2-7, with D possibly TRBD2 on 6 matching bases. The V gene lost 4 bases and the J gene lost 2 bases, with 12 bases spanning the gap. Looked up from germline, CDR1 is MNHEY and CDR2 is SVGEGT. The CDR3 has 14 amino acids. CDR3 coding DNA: TGTGCCAGCAGTTCCAACCGACTAGCCTACGAGCAGTACTTC. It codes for CASSSNRLAYEQYF.

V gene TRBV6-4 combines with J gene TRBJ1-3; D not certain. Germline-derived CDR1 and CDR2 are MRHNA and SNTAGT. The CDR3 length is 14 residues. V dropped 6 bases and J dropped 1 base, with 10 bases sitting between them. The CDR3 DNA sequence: TGTGCCAGCAGCGACCCCTTATCTGGAAACACCATATATTTT. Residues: CASSDPLSGNTIYF.

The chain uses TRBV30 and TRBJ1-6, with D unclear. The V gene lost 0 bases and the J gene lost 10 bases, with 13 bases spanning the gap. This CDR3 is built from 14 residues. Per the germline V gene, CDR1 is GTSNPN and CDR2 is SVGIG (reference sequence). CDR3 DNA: TGTGCCTGGAGTGTTATGGGGAGGCTCTCACCCCTCCACTTT. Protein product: CAWSVMGRLSPLHF.

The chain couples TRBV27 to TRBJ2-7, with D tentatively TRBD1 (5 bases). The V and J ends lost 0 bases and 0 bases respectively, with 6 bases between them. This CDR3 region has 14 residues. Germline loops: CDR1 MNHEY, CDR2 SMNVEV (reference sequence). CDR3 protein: CASSLSGHSYEQYF. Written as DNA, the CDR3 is TGTGCCAGCAGTTTATCAGGACACTCCTACGAGCAGTACTTC.

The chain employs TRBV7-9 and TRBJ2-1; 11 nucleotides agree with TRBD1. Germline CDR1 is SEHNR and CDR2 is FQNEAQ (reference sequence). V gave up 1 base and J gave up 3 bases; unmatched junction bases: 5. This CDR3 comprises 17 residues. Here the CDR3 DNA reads TGTGCCAGCAGCTTAGTGGGACAGGGGGTCGGCTACAATGAGCAGTTCTTC. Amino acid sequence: CASSLVGQGVGYNEQFF. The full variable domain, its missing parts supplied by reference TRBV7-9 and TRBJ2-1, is DTGVSQNPRHKITKRGQNVTFRCDPISEHNRLYWYRQTLGQGPEFLTYFQNEAQLEKSRLLSDRFSAERPKGSFSTLEIQRTEQGDSAMYLCASSLVGQGVGYNEQFFGPGTRLTVL.

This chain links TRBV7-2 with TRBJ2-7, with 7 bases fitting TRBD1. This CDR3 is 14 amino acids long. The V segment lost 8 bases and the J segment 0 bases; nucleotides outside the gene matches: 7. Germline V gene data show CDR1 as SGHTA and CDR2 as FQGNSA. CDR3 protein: CASGHRDSSYEQYF. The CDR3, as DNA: TGTGCCAGCGGCCACCGGGACAGCTCCTACGAGCAGTACTTC.

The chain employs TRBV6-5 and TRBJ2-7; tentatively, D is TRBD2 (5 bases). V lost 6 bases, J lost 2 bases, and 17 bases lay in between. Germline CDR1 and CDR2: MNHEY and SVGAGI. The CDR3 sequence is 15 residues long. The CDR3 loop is CASSGTGSLAYEQYF. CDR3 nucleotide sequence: TGTGCCAGCAGCGGCACTGGGAGTCTCGCCTACGAGCAGTACTTC.

The CDR3 nucleotides read TGTGCCAGCACCGGCGGACTGGCCTACAATGAGCAGTTCTTC. This gives the protein CASTGGLAYNEQFF. The chain uses TRBV28 and TRBJ2-1, with a weak D call TRBD2 (5 bases). CDR3 length: 14 amino acids. V was trimmed by 7 bases and J by 2 bases, leaving 12 bases between them. CDR1 and CDR2 (germline): MDHEN, SYDVKM.

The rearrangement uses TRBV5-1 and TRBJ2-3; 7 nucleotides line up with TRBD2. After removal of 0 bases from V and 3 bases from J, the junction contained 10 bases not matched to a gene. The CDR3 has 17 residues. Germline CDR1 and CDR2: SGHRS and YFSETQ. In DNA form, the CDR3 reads TGCGCCAGCAGCTTGGCCTTCTTGCCCGGGAGGACAGATACGCAGTATTTT. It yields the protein CASSLAFLPGRTDTQYF.

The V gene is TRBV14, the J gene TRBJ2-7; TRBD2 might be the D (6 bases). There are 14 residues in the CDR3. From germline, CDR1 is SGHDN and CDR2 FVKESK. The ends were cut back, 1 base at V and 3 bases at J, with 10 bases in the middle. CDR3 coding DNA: TGTGCCAGCAGCCAAGGACGGGGGATCTACGAGCAGTACTTC. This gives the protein CASSQGRGIYEQYF.

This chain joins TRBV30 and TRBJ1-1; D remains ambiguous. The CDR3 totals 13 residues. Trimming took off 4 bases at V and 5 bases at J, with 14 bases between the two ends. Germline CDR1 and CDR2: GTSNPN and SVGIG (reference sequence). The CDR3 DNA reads TGTGCCTGGACATCAAGCCCTTGGACTGAAGCTTTCTTT. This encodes CAWTSSPWTEAFF.

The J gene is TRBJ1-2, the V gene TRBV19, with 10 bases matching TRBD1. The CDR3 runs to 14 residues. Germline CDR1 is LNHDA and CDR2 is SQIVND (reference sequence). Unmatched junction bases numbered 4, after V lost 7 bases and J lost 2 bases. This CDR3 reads CASNPGQGNYGYTF. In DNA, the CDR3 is TGTGCCAGTAACCCGGGACAGGGGAACTATGGCTACACCTTC.